This T cell receptor beta chain is drawn from a study of blood T cell repertoires in COVID-19 (dated by TCRdb to 2020 to 2021). With regard to the full study: Collaborator samples came from the United States, Italy and Spain and covered acute and convalescent phases of COVID-19. The prospective study material was composed of cDNA or gDNA derived from T cells, B-cell-depleted T cells, or PBMCs. Subjects who had been exposed to COVID-19, were actively infected with it, or had recovered from it provided the deeply sampled blood TCRbeta repertoires that made up the dataset. A freely available public database, intended as a resource for researchers studying the immune response to SARS-CoV-2, is where the repertoires were released. Samples were obtained from the ongoing ImmuneRACE study (first 160 participants) and from over a thousand subjects provided by 6 global collaborators. Sample metadata almost always included a de-identified subject ID, COVID-19 status, age in years and sex. Where available, HLA class I and class II types were taken from metadata supplied by the sample provider and were not determined by assay-based typing. The full study reports these points: The quantity of clinical and demographic metadata differed by source and by participant and was supplied without curation.

Notes on this clone: This clone's antigen is unknown. No clone much larger than this one lies a single base away; base qualities are absent.

The V end loses 5 bases and the J end loses 0 bases, and a stretch of 11 bases separates them. From a lookup of the germline V gene (reference sequence), CDR1 and CDR2 are MNHEY and SMNVEV. The CDR3 goes from the cysteine to the phenylalanine over 15 residues. Kept here is only the CDR3 DNA, which spans 45 bases and is read in frame from base 1. One collaborating source in Seattle enrolled patients during active infection and followed them longitudinally through the course of disease. Collaborating institutions collected whole blood in K2EDTA tubes following their own protocols. For TCRbeta analysis, collaborators shipped samples as frozen whole blood, isolated PBMCs, or DNA extracted from either of those sample types. The immunoSEQ Assay, a bias-controlled multiplex PCR, was used to amplify TCRbeta CDR3 regions from genomic DNA. Concerning the study's data processing: The number of nucleated cells in each sample was estimated by amplification of reference gene primers within the assay. Sequence reads were collapsed and filtered to measure the absolute abundance of every unique TCRbeta CDR3 rearrangement. For each sample, productive Simpson clonality was calculated as the square root of Simpson's diversity index across productive rearrangements. TCRdb took this table from immuneACCESS and kept in-frame rearrangements with V and J called. Such tables lack part of the clones; where checked against another copy, unresolved V genes explain under half of the gap, and the rest is unexplained. V, J and clone size reflect that table, while D and trimming were determined from the DNA. A total of 200,000 to 300,000 clones appear in this sample, 80% to 95% of them only once. In total, the top ten clones hold around 2.6% of the sample.

The clonotype comes from a young adult with COVID-19, enrolled during active disease. The sequencing input was peripheral blood. The chain links TRBV27 with TRBJ1-5; matching of 5 bases hints at TRBD1 as the D gene. For the CDR3, the sequence is CASSMTAYSNQPQHF. The sequenced DNA: TGTGCCAGCAGTATGACAGCATATAGCAATCAGCCCCAGCATTTT.